This TCR beta chain emerged from a study of blood T cell repertoires in COVID-19. Across the study: The samples span acute and convalescent COVID-19 from the United States, Italy and Spain. T cells, B-cell-depleted T cells, or PBMCs provided the cDNA or gDNA that served as material.

Those enrolled in Seattle joined during active infection and were followed longitudinally afterward. Per the germline V gene, CDR1 is ENHRY and CDR2 is SYGVKD. The CDR3 consists of 12 residues. Trimming pared 6 bases from V and 4 bases from J, leaving 9 bases between. In the source study's methods: Nucleated cell counts were estimated from reference gene primer amplification. The table came from immunoSEQ multiplex PCR; TCRdb's copy has only in-frame clones and leaves some out. The DNA was the basis for D and trimming; V, J and clone size are from that table. The sample lists about 220,000 clones, roughly four fifths occurring once.

The chain recombines TRBV10-3 with TRBJ1-2; D is perhaps TRBD1 (5 bases). Sample: peripheral blood. The source is a woman between 70 and 85 years old with COVID-19, enrolled during active disease. In DNA form, the CDR3 reads TGTGCCATCAGAAGGGGAGGCTATGGCTACACCTTC. Translated: CAIRRGGYGYTF.